This T cell receptor (beta chain) was observed in a study of cytomegalovirus exposure and HLA in healthy donors. General study points: The authors excluded some V segments, including TRBV6-2 and TRBV6-3, as indistinguishable. About 150 TCR beta chains were listed as cytomegalovirus-associated. In vitro, a few CMV-associated chains proved specific for CMV antigens.

The PCR used 60 Vbeta and 13 Jbeta primers. Profiled with immunoSEQ multiplex PCR; TCRdb holds only in-frame clones, not every one. The data show over 110,000 clones, 70% to 85% seen once. Notes on this clone: What it binds is unknown.

J lost 3 bases, V lost 5 bases, and 12 bases had no gene match. The germline V gene encodes CDR1 SEHNR and CDR2 FQNEAQ (reference sequence). This CDR3 contains 18 residues. These donors, healthy bone marrow donors, were studied. The sequence derives from a woman aged 55-75 years in good health and CMV-seropositive. The sequenced material came from PBMCs. The chain combines TRBV7-9 with TRBJ1-5, with 11 positions matching TRBD1. The CDR3 DNA sequence: TGTGCCAGCAGCCCACACCCAGGACAGGGGGCTTCCAATCAGCCCCAGCATTTT. It translates to CASSPHPGQGASNQPQHF.